This entry lists 13 T cell receptor beta chains sequenced from one sample in a study of read filtering for tumor transcriptome and immune sequencing. This library used approximately 0.4 ug RNA and molecular barcoded adaptors spanning alpha/delta and beta/gamma chains. Each CDR3 protein gets one entry after TCRdb re-called the reads with MiXCR. The sample consists of 35,000 to 40,000 distinct CDR3 sequences, about an eighth of them appearing once. Sample: a population of CD138-negative cells sorted from bone marrow. These receptors all stem from a donor over 35 with multiple myeloma.

This clonotype was seen ten or more times. The chain has TRBV20-1 and TRBJ2-7, with 10 bases lining up with TRBD2. Germline V gene lookup returns CDR1 DFQATT and CDR2 SNEGSKA (reference sequence). CDR3 length: 15 amino acids. J gave up 0 bases and V 5 bases, and 7 bases lay outside the gene matches. CDR3 in amino acids: CSAPGLAADSYEQYF. The CDR3 DNA reads TGCAGTGCTCCTGGACTAGCGGCCGACTCCTACGAGCAGTACTTC.

This clonotype was counted at least ten times. The rearrangement links TRBV2 to TRBJ1-5, with D hard to call. Germline CDR1 is SNHLY and CDR2 is FYNNEI. Trimming took 6 bases from V and 7 from J, leaving 7 bases between them. The length of the CDR3 is 11 residues. The CDR3 loop is CASSDPQPQHF. DNA of the CDR3: TGTGCCAGCAGCGACCCCCAGCCCCAGCATTTT.

This clonotype was detected many times. This chain uses TRBV20-1 with TRBJ1-6, with 7 bases that match TRBD1. The V segment lost 4 bases and the J segment 10 bases; nucleotides outside the gene matches: 7. Germline lookup yields CDR1 DFQATT and CDR2 SNEGSKA (reference sequence). This CDR3 contains 13 residues. CDR3 protein: CSAKDRVASPLHF. CDR3 DNA: TGCAGTGCTAAAGACAGGGTGGCATCACCCCTCCACTTT.

In this sample, this clonotype turned up a few times. The chain recombines TRBV27 with TRBJ1-1; TRBD1 might be the D (6 bases). The ends were cut back, 6 bases at V and 4 bases at J, with 18 bases in the middle. Germline loops: CDR1 MNHEY, CDR2 SMNVEV (reference sequence). The CDR3 runs 15 residues. The CDR3 loop reads CASRLEGGRGTEAFF. The CDR3 DNA reads TGTGCCAGCAGACTTGAGGGGGGGCGAGGCACTGAAGCTTTCTTT.

This clonotype was seen a handful of times. A read error may explain this, as a much larger clone is one base away. This sequence joins TRBV20-1 and TRBJ2-7; TRBD2 matches 9 bases. Germline V gene lookup returns CDR1 DFQATT and CDR2 SNEGSKA (reference sequence). The CDR3 is 14 residues long. This chain's CDR3 is CGARYAGGPYEQYF. Here the CDR3 DNA reads TGCGGTGCTAGGTACGCGGGAGGGCCCTACGAGCAGTACTTC.

This clonotype was detected many times. A read error is possible here, since a much larger clone lies one base away. The chain employs TRBV20-1 and TRBJ2-1; D unresolved. Germline lookup yields CDR1 DFQATT and CDR2 SNEGSKA (reference sequence). The CDR3 is 15 residues long. The CDR3 nucleotides read TGCAGTGCTCGCCGTTGGGAAAGCTCCTACGATGAGCAGTTCTTC. Translated, it gives CSARRWESSYDEQFF.

This clonotype was picked up a small number of times. A much larger clonotype is one base distant, so this may be a read error. This sequence joins TRBV20-1 and TRBJ1-2; D gene uncertain. Trimming cost V 0 bases and J 2 bases, with 10 bases left between them. The germline CDR1 and CDR2 sequences are DFQATT and SNEGSKA (reference sequence). The CDR3 extends over 14 amino acids. The CDR3 region is CSARDSRANYGYTF. In DNA, the CDR3 is TGCAGTGCTAGAGATTCGAGGGCGAACTATGGCTACACCTTC.

This clonotype was counted ten times or more. V is TRBV12-3 or TRBV12-4 and J is TRBJ2-5; D gene ambiguous. Trimming pared 3 bases from V and 6 bases from J, leaving 8 bases between. This CDR3 has 12 amino acids. In nucleotides, the CDR3 is TGTGCCAGCAGTTTGGCCAGGAAGACCCAGTACTTC. It specifies CASSLARKTQYF.

Concerning this clonotype itself: A read error may be the cause here, since a much bigger clone is one base away. V is TRBV5-1 and J is TRBJ1-1; D ambiguous. TRBJ1-6 explains the end of the DNA better; the J call may be wrong. CDR3 length equals 14 residues. CDR1 is SGHRS and CDR2 is YFSETQ in the germline V gene. DNA of the CDR3: TGCGCCAGCAGCTTGGATCCGAAGAACCGGGACCTCCACTTT. This sequence encodes CASSLDPKNRDLHF.

In the case of this clonotype: A single base separates this from a much larger clone, so it may be a read error. The gene calls are TRBV3-1 and TRBJ1-5; D is uncertain. Germline CDR1 reads LGHDT; CDR2 reads YNNKEL (reference sequence). The CDR3 loop spans 13 amino acids. The CDR3 sequence: CASSQDRVQPQRF. CDR3 coding DNA: TGTGCCAGCAGCCAAGATCGGGTTCAGCCCCAGCGTTTT.

This clonotype occurred many times. This chain joins TRBV6-2 or TRBV6-3 and TRBJ1-1; D is unresolved. The CDR3 runs 14 residues. With 5 bases removed from V and 1 base from J, the gap between germline ends came to 11 bases. Germline CDR1 MNHEY, CDR2 SVGEGT. CDR3 sequence: CASSPSRGNTEAFF. The CDR3 coding sequence is TGTGCCAGCAGTCCCTCGAGAGGGAACACTGAAGCTTTCTTT.

This clonotype has at least ten counts. This chain joins TRBV6-2 or TRBV6-3 and TRBJ2-1, with 10 bases aligning to TRBD2. CDR1 and CDR2 from the germline V gene are MNHEY and SVGEGT. This CDR3 region has 20 residues. V shed 0 bases, J shed 6 bases, and the junction held 17 bases outside the gene matches. CDR3 coding DNA: TGTGCCAGCAGTTACTCCTTACTAGCGGGAAGACGGCGGGTTAGCAATGAGCAGTTCTTC. Protein product: CASSYSLLAGRRRVSNEQFF.

As regards this clonotype: Given a far larger clone just one base away, this is likely a sequencing read error. V gene TRBV11-3 combines with J gene TRBJ2-1; 13 nucleotides agree with TRBD2. Germline V lookup: CDR1 SGHNT, CDR2 YENEEA. The CDR3 is made up of 15 amino acids. The CDR3 DNA reads TGTGCCAGCAGCTCAAGGACTAGCGGGAGTAATGGGCAGTTCTTC. It encodes CASSSRTSGSNGQFF.